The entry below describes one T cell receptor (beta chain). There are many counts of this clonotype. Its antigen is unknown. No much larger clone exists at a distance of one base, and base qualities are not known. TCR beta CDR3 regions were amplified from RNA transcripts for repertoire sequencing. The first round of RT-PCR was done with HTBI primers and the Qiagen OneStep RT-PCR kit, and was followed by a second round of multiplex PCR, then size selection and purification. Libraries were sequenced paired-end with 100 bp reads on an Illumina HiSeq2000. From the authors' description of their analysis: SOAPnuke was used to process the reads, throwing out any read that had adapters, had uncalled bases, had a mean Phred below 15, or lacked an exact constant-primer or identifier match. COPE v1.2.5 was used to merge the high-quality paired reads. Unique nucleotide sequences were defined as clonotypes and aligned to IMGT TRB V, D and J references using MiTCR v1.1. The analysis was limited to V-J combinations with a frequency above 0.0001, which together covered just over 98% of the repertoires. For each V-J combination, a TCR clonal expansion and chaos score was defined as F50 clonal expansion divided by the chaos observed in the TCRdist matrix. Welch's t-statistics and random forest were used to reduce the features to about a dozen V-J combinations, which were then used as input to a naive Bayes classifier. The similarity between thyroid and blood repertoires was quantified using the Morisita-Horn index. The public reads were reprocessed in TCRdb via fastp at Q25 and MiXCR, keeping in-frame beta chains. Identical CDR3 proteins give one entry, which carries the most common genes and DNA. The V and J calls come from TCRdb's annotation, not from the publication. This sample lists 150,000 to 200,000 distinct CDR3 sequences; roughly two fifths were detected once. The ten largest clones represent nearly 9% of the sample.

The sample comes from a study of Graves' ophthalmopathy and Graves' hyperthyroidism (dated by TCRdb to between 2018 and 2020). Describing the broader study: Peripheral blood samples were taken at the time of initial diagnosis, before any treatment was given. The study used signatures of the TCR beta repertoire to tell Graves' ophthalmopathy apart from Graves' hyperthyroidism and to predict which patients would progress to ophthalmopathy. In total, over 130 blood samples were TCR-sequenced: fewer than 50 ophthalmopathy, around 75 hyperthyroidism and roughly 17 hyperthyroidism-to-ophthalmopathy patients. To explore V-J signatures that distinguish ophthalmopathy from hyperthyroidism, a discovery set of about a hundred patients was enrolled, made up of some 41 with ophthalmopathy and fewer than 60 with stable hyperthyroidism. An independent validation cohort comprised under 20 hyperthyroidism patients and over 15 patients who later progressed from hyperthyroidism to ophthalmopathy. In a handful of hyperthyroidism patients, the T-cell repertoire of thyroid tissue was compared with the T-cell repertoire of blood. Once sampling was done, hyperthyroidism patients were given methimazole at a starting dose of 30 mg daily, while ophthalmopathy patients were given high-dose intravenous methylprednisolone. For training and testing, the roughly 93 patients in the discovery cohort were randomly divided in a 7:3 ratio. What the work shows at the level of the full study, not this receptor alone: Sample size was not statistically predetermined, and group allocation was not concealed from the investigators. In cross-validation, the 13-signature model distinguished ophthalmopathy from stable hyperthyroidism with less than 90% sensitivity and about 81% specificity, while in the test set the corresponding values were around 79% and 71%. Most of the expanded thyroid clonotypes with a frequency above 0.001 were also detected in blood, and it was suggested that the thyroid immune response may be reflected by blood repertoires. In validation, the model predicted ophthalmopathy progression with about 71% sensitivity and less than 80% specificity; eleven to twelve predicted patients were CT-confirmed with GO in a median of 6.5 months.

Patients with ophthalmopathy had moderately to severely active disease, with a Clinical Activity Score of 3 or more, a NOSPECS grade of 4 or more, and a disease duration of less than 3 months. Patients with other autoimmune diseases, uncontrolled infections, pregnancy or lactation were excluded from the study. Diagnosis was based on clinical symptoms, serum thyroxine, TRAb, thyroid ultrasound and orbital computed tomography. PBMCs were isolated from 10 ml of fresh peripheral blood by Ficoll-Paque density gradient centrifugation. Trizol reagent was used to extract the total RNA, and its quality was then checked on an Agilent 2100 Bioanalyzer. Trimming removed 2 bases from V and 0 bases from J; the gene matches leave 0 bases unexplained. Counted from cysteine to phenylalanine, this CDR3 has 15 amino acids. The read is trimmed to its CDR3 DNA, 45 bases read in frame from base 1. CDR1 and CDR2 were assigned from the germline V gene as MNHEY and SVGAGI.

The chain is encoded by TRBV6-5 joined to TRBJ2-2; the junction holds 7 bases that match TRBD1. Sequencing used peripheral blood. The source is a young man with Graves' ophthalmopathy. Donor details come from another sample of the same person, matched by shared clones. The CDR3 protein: CASSYGTANTGELFF. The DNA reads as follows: TGTGCCAGCAGTTACGGGACAGCGAACACCGGGGAGCTGTTTTTT.